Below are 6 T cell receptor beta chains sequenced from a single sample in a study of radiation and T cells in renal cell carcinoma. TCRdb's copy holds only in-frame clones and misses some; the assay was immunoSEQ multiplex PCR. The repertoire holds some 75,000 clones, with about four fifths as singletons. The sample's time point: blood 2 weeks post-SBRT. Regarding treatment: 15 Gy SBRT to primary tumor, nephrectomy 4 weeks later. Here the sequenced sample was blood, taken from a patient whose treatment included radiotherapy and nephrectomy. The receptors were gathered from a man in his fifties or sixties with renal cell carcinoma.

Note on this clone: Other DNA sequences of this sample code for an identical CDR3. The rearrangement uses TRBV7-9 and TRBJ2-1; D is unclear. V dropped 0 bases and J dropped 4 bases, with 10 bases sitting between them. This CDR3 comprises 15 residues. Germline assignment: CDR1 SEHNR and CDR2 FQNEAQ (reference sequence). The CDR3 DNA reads TGTGCCAGCAGCTTAGCCTCGTCCGGATACAATGAGCAGTTCTTC. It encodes CASSLASSGYNEQFF.

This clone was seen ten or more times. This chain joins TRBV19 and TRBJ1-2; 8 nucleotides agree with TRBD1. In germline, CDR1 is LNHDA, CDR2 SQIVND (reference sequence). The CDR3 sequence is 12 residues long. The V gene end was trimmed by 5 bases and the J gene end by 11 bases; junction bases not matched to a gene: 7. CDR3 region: CASSRQGARYTF. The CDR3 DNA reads TGTGCCAGTAGTCGGCAGGGGGCAAGGTACACCTTC. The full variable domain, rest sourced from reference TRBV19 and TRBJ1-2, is DGGITQSPKYLFRKEGQNVTLSCEQNLNHDAMYWYRQDPGQGLRLIYYSQIVNDFQKGDIAEGYSVSREKKESFPLTVTSAQKNPTAFYLCASSRQGARYTFGSGTRLTVV.

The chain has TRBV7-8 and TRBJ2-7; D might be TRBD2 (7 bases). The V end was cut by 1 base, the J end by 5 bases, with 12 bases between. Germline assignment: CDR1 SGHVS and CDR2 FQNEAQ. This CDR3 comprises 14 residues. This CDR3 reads CASSLEGGVNEQYF. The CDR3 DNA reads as TGTGCCAGCAGCTTAGAAGGGGGGGTCAACGAGCAGTACTTC.

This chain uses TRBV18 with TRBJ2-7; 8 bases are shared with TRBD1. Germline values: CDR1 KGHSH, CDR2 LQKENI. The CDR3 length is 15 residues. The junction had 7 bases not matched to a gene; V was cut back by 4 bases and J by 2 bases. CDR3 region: CASSQTGDRAYEQYF. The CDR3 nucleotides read TGTGCCAGCTCACAGACAGGGGATCGGGCCTACGAGCAGTACTTC.

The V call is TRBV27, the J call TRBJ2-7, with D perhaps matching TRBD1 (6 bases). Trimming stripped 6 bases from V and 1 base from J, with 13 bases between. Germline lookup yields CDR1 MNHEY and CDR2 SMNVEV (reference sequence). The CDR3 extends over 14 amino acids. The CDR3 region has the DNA TGTGCCAGCAGCGCCACAGGGAGATCCTACGAGCAGTACTTC. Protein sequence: CASSATGRSYEQYF.

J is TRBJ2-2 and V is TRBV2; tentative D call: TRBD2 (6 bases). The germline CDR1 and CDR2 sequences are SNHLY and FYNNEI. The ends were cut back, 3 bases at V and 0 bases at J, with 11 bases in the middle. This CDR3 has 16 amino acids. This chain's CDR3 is CASSDYGGANTGELFF. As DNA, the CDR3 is TGTGCCAGCAGTGATTATGGCGGGGCGAACACCGGGGAGCTGTTTTTT.